A selection of T cell receptor beta chains follows, all from one sample in a study of cytomegalovirus exposure and HLA in healthy donors. Profiled with immunoSEQ multiplex PCR; TCRdb holds only in-frame clones, not every one. The sample shows 150,000 to 200,000 clones, approximately 84% of them seen only once. The sample consisted of PBMCs. These receptors came from a boy younger than 18 in good health and CMV-seronegative. The CDR3 runs from the conserved cysteine through the conserved F or W. A D gene is named only where the DNA matches it firmly. Clone size, where shown, is once, few, many, or a class for clones that have expanded.

clone_size j_call d_call v_call cdr3_aa cdr3_nt
NA TRBJ1-1 NA TRBV5-1 CASSLVTVNTEAFF TGCGCCAGCAGCTTGGTGACAGTGAACACTGAAGCTTTCTTT
once TRBJ1-5 NA TRBV10-1 CASSEVRWNQPQHF TGCGCCAGCAGTGAAGTCCGGTGGAATCAGCCCCAGCATTTT
NA TRBJ1-2 TRBD1 TRBV6-1 CASSRTGEGGYTF TGTGCCAGCAGCCGGACAGGGGAGGGCGGCTACACCTTC
NA TRBJ2-7 NA TRBV6-1 CAGKDRLDSYEQYF TGTGCAGGAAAGGACAGACTCGACTCCTACGAGCAGTACTTC
NA TRBJ2-1 NA TRBV11-3 CASSLDPPATGSEQFF TGTGCCAGCAGCTTAGATCCCCCCGCTACGGGTAGTGAGCAGTTCTTC
NA TRBJ2-7 NA TRBV5-4 CASSDGLNEQYF TGTGCCAGCAGCGACGGACTAAACGAGCAGTACTTC
NA TRBJ2-7 NA TRBV12-5 CASGPTTVTNSNYEQYF TGTGCTAGTGGTCCGACTACAGTGACGAATTCCAACTACGAGCAGTACTTC
NA TRBJ2-7 NA TRBV9 CASSVGQKGGEYLYEQYF TGTGCCAGCAGCGTAGGTCAGAAGGGAGGCGAATACCTCTACGAGCAGTACTTC
NA TRBJ1-5 NA TRBV6-5 CASSYSWGSNQPQHF TGTGCCAGCAGTTACTCTTGGGGCTCCAATCAGCCCCAGCATTTT
NA TRBJ2-1 TRBD2 TRBV27 CASSLFSWAASGVNEQFF TGTGCCAGCAGTTTATTTTCCTGGGCGGCTAGCGGGGTCAATGAGCAGTTCTTC
NA TRBJ2-2 NA TRBV11-2 CASSVLPGELFF TGTGCCAGCAGCGTTCTCCCCGGGGAGCTGTTTTTT
NA TRBJ1-5 NA TRBV19 CASASGYQPQHF TGTGCCAGTGCGTCGGGGTATCAGCCCCAGCATTTT
once TRBJ1-5 NA TRBV6-4 CASSDSGGGQPQHF TGTGCCAGCAGTGACTCAGGGGGAGGGCAGCCCCAGCATTTT
NA TRBJ1-1 NA TRBV14 CASSQAVRGKAFF TGTGCCAGCAGCCAAGCGGTAAGGGGTAAAGCTTTCTTT
NA TRBJ2-7 TRBD2 TRBV13 CASSFPSGGDYEQYF TGTGCCAGCAGCTTCCCTAGCGGGGGGGACTACGAGCAGTACTTC
NA TRBJ2-1 NA TRBV7-3 CASSTGGFLNEQFF TGTGCCAGCAGCACCGGAGGGTTTTTGAATGAGCAGTTCTTC
NA TRBJ2-5 TRBD1 TRBV30 CAWSAGTAGFETQYF TGTGCCTGGAGCGCCGGGACAGCCGGATTCGAGACCCAGTACTTC
NA TRBJ1-2 NA TRBV6-1 CASSARQGENPAGYTF TGTGCCAGCAGTGCCCGCCAGGGCGAAAACCCAGCTGGCTACACCTTC
NA TRBJ2-1 TRBD2 TRBV15 CATSRDLAGASYNEQFF TGTGCCACCAGCAGGGACCTAGCGGGAGCGTCCTACAATGAGCAGTTCTTC
few TRBJ1-2 TRBD1 TRBV2 CASRGTDLTYGYTF TGTGCCAGCAGGGGGACAGACTTGACCTATGGCTACACCTTC
NA TRBJ2-2 TRBD2 TRBV5-5 CASSLRQGGSTGELFF TGTGCCAGCAGCTTGCGGCAGGGAGGGAGCACCGGGGAGCTGTTTTTT
NA TRBJ1-1 TRBD1 TRBV6-6 CASTKQGAGEAFF TGTGCCAGCACTAAACAGGGGGCCGGTGAAGCTTTCTTT
once TRBJ2-7 NA TRBV5-6 CASTYSGDEQYF TGTGCCAGCACCTATTCCGGGGACGAGCAGTACTTC
NA TRBJ2-5 NA TRBV30 CAWSKNRLVETQYF TGTGCCTGGAGTAAGAACAGGTTGGTGGAGACCCAGTACTTC
few TRBJ2-7 TRBD1 TRBV11-2 CASSRTDRGGYEQYF TGTGCCAGCAGCCGTACCGACAGGGGTGGCTACGAGCAGTACTTC
NA TRBJ1-2 NA TRBV2 CASSEGRGGGYTF TGTGCCAGCAGTGAAGGCCGGGGAGGCGGCTACACCTTC
once TRBJ2-5 TRBD1 TRBV5-1 CASSLGQGGETQYF TGCGCCAGCAGTTTGGGACAGGGGGGGGAGACCCAGTACTTC
once TRBJ1-6 TRBD1 TRBV30 CAWSETGQGASPLHF TGTGCCTGGAGCGAGACCGGACAGGGGGCATCACCCCTCCACTTT
NA TRBJ2-7 TRBD2 TRBV7-8 CASSLDSRAGGEQYF TGTGCCAGCAGCTTAGATTCTCGTGCGGGGGGCGAGCAGTACTTC
NA TRBJ2-7 TRBD1 TRBV19 CASSLDRGSEQYF TGTGCCAGTAGTTTGGACAGGGGATCCGAGCAGTACTTC
NA TRBJ1-5 NA TRBV6-1 CASSELDRYQPQHF TGTGCCAGCAGTGAACTAGACAGGTATCAGCCCCAGCATTTT
NA TRBJ1-1 NA TRBV6-5 CASEAHPGVATEAFF TGTGCCAGCGAGGCCCATCCAGGGGTTGCCACTGAAGCTTTCTTT
NA TRBJ2-1 TRBD2 TRBV5-1 CASSLGTSGMNEQFF TGCGCCAGCAGCTTAGGGACTAGCGGGATGAATGAGCAGTTCTTC
NA TRBJ2-5 TRBD2 TRBV13 CASSPVRLAGRKTQYF TGTGCCAGCAGCCCAGTGCGGCTAGCGGGTAGGAAGACCCAGTACTTC
NA TRBJ1-5 NA TRBV18 CASSPGGGNQPQHF TGTGCCAGCTCACCGGGAGGGGGCAATCAGCCCCAGCATTTT
NA TRBJ1-1 NA TRBV5-6 CATTFGEDTEAFF TGTGCCACCACGTTCGGGGAAGACACTGAAGCTTTCTTT
NA TRBJ2-5 NA TRBV14 CASSQERGLRVTQYF TGTGCCAGCAGCCAAGAACGGGGACTGCGGGTAACCCAGTACTTC
NA TRBJ2-7 NA TRBV27 CASSLSASRVREQYF TGTGCCAGCAGTTTATCGGCTAGCCGGGTCCGGGAGCAGTACTTC
NA TRBJ2-6 NA TRBV28 CASSKEGISGANVLTF TGTGCCAGCAGTAAAGAGGGCATCTCTGGGGCCAACGTCCTGACTTTC
NA TRBJ1-6 NA TRBV28 CASSFGSWTVNSPLHF TGTGCCAGCAGTTTTGGTTCTTGGACAGTCAATTCACCCCTCCACTTT
NA TRBJ1-1 NA TRBV18 CASSPIHSENTEAFF TGTGCCAGCTCACCCATACACAGTGAGAACACTGAAGCTTTCTTT
NA TRBJ1-5 TRBD1 TRBV19 CASTTGGQPQHF TGTGCCAGTACGACAGGGGGACAGCCCCAGCATTTT